Here is one T cell receptor (beta chain) with its context. This sample is drawn from a study of CD8 T cells in Susac syndrome. The ends were cut back, 1 base at V and 4 bases at J, with 11 bases in the middle. Germline values: CDR1 SGHRS, CDR2 YFSETQ. The CDR3 sequence is 14 residues long. Reverse transcription of about 0.45 to 1 ug RNA was carried out with random hexamers. The immunoSEQ assay covered 54 Vbeta and 13 Jbeta segments for CDR3. MiXCR was run by TCRdb on the immunoSEQ multiplex PCR reads, yielding one entry per CDR3 protein. Of some 190,000 distinct CDR3 sequences detected, around 93% appear once; the ten largest clones hold around 0.1%.

Sequenced sample: CD4+ T cells from PBMCs. The sequence derives from a human donor in good health. The V call is TRBV5-1, the J call TRBJ1-1; a possible D gene is TRBD1 (6 bases). CDR3: CASSLTGMSTEAFF. Here the CDR3 DNA reads TGCGCCAGCAGCTTGACAGGGATGAGCACTGAAGCTTTCTTT.